Each of the 26 T cell receptor beta chains below was sequenced from the same sample in a study of T-cell memory formation after mild COVID-19. TCRdb used MiXCR to reprocess the 5' RACE reads, holding one entry per CDR3 protein. The sample records 250,000 to 300,000 distinct CDR3 sequences, 15% to 20% being singletons. The sample comprised PBMCs or a T cell subset sorted from them (not recorded which). These receptors came from a man aged 18 to 29 who had mild COVID-19 (a few samples of this study predate the infection). Cell type and time point are not known.

J is TRBJ2-3 and V is TRBV24-1; D not resolved. This CDR3 spans 13 amino acids. Germline assignment: CDR1 KGHDR and CDR2 SFDVKD. The V and J ends lost 6 bases and 2 bases respectively, with 8 bases between them. The CDR3 here is CATSPQNTDTQYF. CDR3 nucleotides: TGTGCCACCAGTCCCCAAAACACAGATACGCAGTATTTT.

This clonotype has a count of ten or more. The genes are TRBV7-3 and TRBJ2-7; D call uncertain. In germline, CDR1 is SGHTA, CDR2 FQGTGA. V was clipped by 1 base and J by 1 base, with 8 bases between them. The CDR3 runs to 14 residues. CDR3 in DNA: TGTGCCAGCAGCTTAAGCCCAGCATCCTACGAGCAGTACTTC. It specifies CASSLSPASYEQYF. Supplemented by reference TRBV7-3 and TRBJ2-7, the full variable domain reads GAGVSQTPSNKVTEKGKYVELRCDPISGHTALYWYRQSLGQGPEFLIYFQGTGAADDSGLPNDRFFAVRPEGSVSTLKIQRTERGDSAVYLCASSLSPASYEQYFGPGTRLTVT.

The rearrangement links TRBV5-1 to TRBJ1-4; D unresolved. CDR1 SGHRS and CDR2 YFSETQ come from the germline V gene. V was pared by 6 bases and J by 0 bases, with 9 bases between. The CDR3 extends over 14 amino acids. The CDR3 spells CASKDLATNEKLFF. The CDR3 DNA sequence: TGCGCCAGCAAAGACTTGGCAACTAATGAAAAACTGTTTTTT.

The chain recombines TRBV15 with TRBJ2-5, with unresolved D. This CDR3 has 12 residues. V lost 5 bases and J 5 bases, leaving 9 bases between the germline ends. Germline CDR1 is LNHNV and CDR2 is YYDKDF (reference sequence). CDR3 in DNA: TGTGCCACCAGCCCTGGTGGGGAGACCCAGTACTTC. Amino acids: CATSPGGETQYF.

V usage is TRBV6-5 and J usage is TRBJ2-1, with D uncertain. The V end was cut by 2 bases, the J end by 0 bases, with 8 bases between. The germline V gene has CDR1 MNHEY and CDR2 SVGAGI. The CDR3 totals 15 residues. The CDR3 is CASSYGRNSYNEQFF. The CDR3 nucleotides are TGTGCCAGCAGTTACGGCAGGAACTCCTACAATGAGCAGTTCTTC.

This clonotype appeared a few times. The rearrangement joins TRBV4-1 to TRBJ1-1; D possibly corresponds to TRBD1 (5 bases). The germline gives CDR1 MGHRA, CDR2 YSYEKL. Trimming left V 4 bases short and J 8 bases short, with 17 bases between. The CDR3 contains 14 residues. This CDR3 reads CASSPILRGREAFF. CDR3 sequence (DNA): TGCGCCAGCAGCCCCATATTGCGGGGCAGAGAAGCTTTCTTT.

The table lists this clonotype with a few counts. The J gene is TRBJ1-5, the V gene TRBV4-1; tentatively, D is TRBD1 (5 bases). V lost 1 base, J lost 4 bases, and 8 bases lay in between. CDR3 length equals 14 residues. CDR1 is MGHRA, CDR2 YSYEKL, per germline. The CDR3: CASSQGQGNQPQHF. CDR3 coding DNA: TGCGCCAGCAGCCAAGGGCAGGGTAATCAGCCCCAGCATTTT.

Only a few counts were recorded for this clonotype. The chain recombines TRBV4-2 with TRBJ2-6; D may correspond to TRBD1 or TRBD2 (5 bases each). This CDR3 has 16 residues. V was shortened by 5 bases and J by 0 bases, with 11 bases between the two germline ends. From germline, CDR1 is LGHNA and CDR2 YNFKEQ. This CDR3 is CASSDRDGSGANVLTF. The CDR3 DNA reads as TGTGCCAGCAGCGACCGGGACGGCTCTGGGGCCAACGTCCTGACTTTC.

This clonotype was seen a few times. The genes are TRBV27 and TRBJ2-3; 10 bases map to TRBD2. The germline gives CDR1 MNHEY, CDR2 SMNVEV (reference sequence). This CDR3 has 17 amino acids. The V segment lost 1 base and the J segment 4 bases; nucleotides outside the gene matches: 8. In nucleotides, the CDR3 is TGTGCCAGCAGTTTATTAGGGCTAGCGGGGGTCCCAGATACGCAGTATTTT. Translating gives CASSLLGLAGVPDTQYF.

There are many counts of this clonotype. This sequence joins TRBV5-1 and TRBJ2-4; D tentatively reads TRBD1 or TRBD2 (6 bases each). Trimming took 0 bases from V and 8 from J, leaving 15 bases between them. This CDR3 is built from 15 residues. Germline V lookup: CDR1 SGHRS, CDR2 YFSETQ. CDR3 coding DNA: TGCGCCAGCAGCTTGGGGACCGCAGGGGAGGACATTCAGTACTTC. Its translation: CASSLGTAGEDIQYF.

A few counts support this clonotype. This rearrangement joins TRBV12-3 or TRBV12-4 to TRBJ1-2; D call uncertain. The CDR3 runs to 14 residues. The V end was cut by 5 bases, the J end by 4 bases, with 14 bases between. The CDR3 here is CASSPEPPTYGYTF. In nucleotides, the CDR3 is TGTGCCAGCAGTCCCGAGCCCCCAACCTATGGCTACACCTTC.

This clonotype was recorded a few times. The V gene is TRBV6-4, the J gene TRBJ1-5; no clear D gene. From germline, CDR1 is MRHNA and CDR2 SNTAGT. Trimming took 7 bases from V and 9 from J, leaving 7 bases between them. The CDR3 is 10 amino acids. This CDR3 is CASTPAPQHF. In DNA form, the CDR3 reads TGTGCCAGCACCCCGGCGCCCCAGCATTTT.

The table lists this clonotype with a few counts. The rearrangement uses TRBV4-2 and TRBJ2-3; D is undetermined. Germline-derived CDR1 and CDR2 are LGHNA and YNFKEQ. Trimming pared 0 bases from V and 0 bases from J, leaving 19 bases between. This CDR3 region has 19 residues. CDR3: CASSQDKRAARFSTDTQYF. Written as DNA, the CDR3 is TGTGCCAGCAGCCAAGATAAAAGGGCAGCACGTTTCAGCACAGATACGCAGTATTTT.

This clonotype was seen at least ten times. This chain joins TRBV7-9 and TRBJ2-5, with 10 bases matching TRBD2. Germline loops: CDR1 SEHNR, CDR2 FQNEAQ (reference sequence). CDR3 length: 15 residues. V was pared by 4 bases and J by 1 base, with 3 bases of the junction left unmatched. This CDR3 is CASSSSGGPQETQYF. DNA of the CDR3: TGTGCCAGCAGCTCTAGCGGGGGCCCCCAAGAGACCCAGTACTTC.

CDR3 in amino acids: CASSPRDEAYEQYF. CDR3 coding DNA: TGTGCCAGCAGTCCACGGGACGAAGCCTACGAGCAGTACTTC. The J gene is TRBJ2-7, the V gene TRBV27; tentatively, D is TRBD1 or TRBD2 (5 bases each). The germline V and J ends were trimmed by 5 bases and 2 bases, with 13 bases remaining between them. The length of the CDR3 is 14 residues. Germline CDR1 reads MNHEY; CDR2 reads SMNVEV (reference sequence).

This clonotype was observed at least ten times. The V and J genes are TRBV28 and TRBJ2-5; 8 positions agree with TRBD1. Looked up from germline, CDR1 is MDHEN and CDR2 is SYDVKM. V was pared by 3 bases and J by 4 bases, with 7 bases of the junction left unmatched. The CDR3 runs to 15 residues. The CDR3 reads CASSFPQGARETQYF. CDR3 nucleotides: TGTGCCAGCAGTTTTCCCCAGGGGGCAAGAGAGACCCAGTACTTC.

DNA for the CDR3: TGCGCCAGCAGCCTCTTCGGGGGTAGCACAGATACGCAGTATTTT. Its translation is CASSLFGGSTDTQYF. The V call is TRBV4-1, the J call TRBJ2-3; maybe TRBD2 (6 bases). V was cut by 4 bases and J by 0 bases, with 11 bases left in between. CDR3 length: 15 amino acids. The V gene's germline CDR1 is MGHRA and CDR2 YSYEKL.

The gene calls are TRBV15 and TRBJ1-5, with TRBD1 matching 7 bases. The germline CDR1 and CDR2 sequences are LNHNV and YYDKDF (reference sequence). This CDR3 has 14 residues. Unmatched junction bases numbered 3, after V lost 1 base and J lost 6 bases. The CDR3 coding sequence is TGTGCCACCAGCAGAGCAAAGGGGGCTCAGCCCCAGCATTTT. Protein product: CATSRAKGAQPQHF.

This clonotype was counted ten times or more. The chain joins TRBV6-5 to TRBJ2-2; D could derive from TRBD1 or TRBD2 (5 bases each). Germline assignment: CDR1 MNHEY and CDR2 SVGAGI. The V end was cut by 2 bases, the J end by 1 base, with 8 bases between. This CDR3 has 15 residues. Here the CDR3 DNA reads TGTGCCAGCAGTTACGGGACCGAGAACACCGGGGAGCTGTTTTTT. Translated: CASSYGTENTGELFF.

This clonotype was recorded only once. The chain employs TRBV9 and TRBJ1-3; D not certain. The CDR3 has 15 residues. V lost 0 bases and J lost 0, with 7 bases in between. Germline V CDR1 and CDR2: SGDLS, YYNGEE. The CDR3 here is CASSVDPSSGNTIYF. In DNA, the CDR3 is TGTGCCAGCAGCGTAGACCCCAGCTCTGGAAACACCATATATTTT.

This chain connects TRBV10-3 to TRBJ1-6; possibly TRBD1 for D (5 bases). The CDR3 has 15 residues. The germline V gene has CDR1 ENHRY and CDR2 SYGVKD. V was pared by 10 bases and J by 5 bases, with 18 bases between. The CDR3 coding sequence is TGTGCCACCAGCTACAGGAGAGCTGATAATTCACCCCTCCACTTT. This gives the protein CATSYRRADNSPLHF.

This rearrangement joins TRBV2 to TRBJ2-1; no firm D call. Germline assignment: CDR1 SNHLY and CDR2 FYNNEI. Deletions cut 3 bases from V and 0 bases from J, with 12 bases between. This CDR3 has 16 amino acids. The CDR3: CASSDPSASSYNEQFF. CDR3 nucleotides: TGTGCCAGCAGTGACCCCTCCGCGAGCTCCTACAATGAGCAGTTCTTC.

The genes are TRBV12-3 or TRBV12-4 and TRBJ2-3, with 8 bases identical to TRBD2. The CDR3 loop spans 15 amino acids. V was clipped by 6 bases and J by 2 bases; unmatched bases: 7. Written as DNA, the CDR3 is TGTGCCAGCAGCCGGGGGGGGTACTACACAGATACGCAGTATTTT. It codes for CASSRGGYYTDTQYF.

This clonotype appeared a few times. The rearrangement joins TRBV5-1 to TRBJ1-2, with unresolved D. Germline values: CDR1 SGHRS, CDR2 YFSETQ. Trimming cost V 0 bases and J 8 bases, with 11 bases left between them. The CDR3 sequence is 13 residues long. The CDR3 nucleotides are TGCGCCAGCAGCTTGGCCGAAACCGAGGGCTACACCTTC. Amino acids: CASSLAETEGYTF.

This chain connects TRBV5-1 to TRBJ2-2, with a tentative D call TRBD1 (6 bases). V was trimmed by 0 bases and J by 5 bases, leaving 11 bases between them. From germline, CDR1 is SGHRS and CDR2 YFSETQ. This CDR3 has 15 amino acids. The CDR3 DNA reads TGCGCCAGCAGCTTGGTCAGGGGTGGAACCGGGGAGCTGTTTTTT. Its translation is CASSLVRGGTGELFF.

This clonotype was found many times. The rearrangement joins TRBV7-2 to TRBJ2-1, with 12 bases that match TRBD2. Germline V gene sequence: CDR1 SGHTA, CDR2 FQGNSA. The CDR3 length is 15 residues. The ends lost 4 bases at V and 6 bases at J; junction bases unmatched: 4. In nucleotides, the CDR3 is TGTGCCAGCAGCTGGACTAGCGGGGTGTCCAATGAGCAGTTCTTC. The encoded protein is CASSWTSGVSNEQFF.